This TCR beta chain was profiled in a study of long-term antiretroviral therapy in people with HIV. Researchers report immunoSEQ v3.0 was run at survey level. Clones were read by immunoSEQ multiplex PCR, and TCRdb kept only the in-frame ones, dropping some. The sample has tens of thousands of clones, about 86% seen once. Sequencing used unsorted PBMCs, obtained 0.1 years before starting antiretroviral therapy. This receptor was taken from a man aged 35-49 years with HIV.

The CDR3 spells CASSGGQYSYEQYF. The CDR3 DNA follows: TGTGCCAGCAGCGGAGGACAGTACTCCTACGAGCAGTACTTC. The chain joins TRBV5-5 to TRBJ2-7; D is perhaps TRBD1 (6 bases). This CDR3 has 14 residues. Germline V gene sequence: CDR1 SGHKS, CDR2 YYEKEE (reference sequence). The V end was cut by 4 bases, the J end by 0 bases, with 11 bases between.